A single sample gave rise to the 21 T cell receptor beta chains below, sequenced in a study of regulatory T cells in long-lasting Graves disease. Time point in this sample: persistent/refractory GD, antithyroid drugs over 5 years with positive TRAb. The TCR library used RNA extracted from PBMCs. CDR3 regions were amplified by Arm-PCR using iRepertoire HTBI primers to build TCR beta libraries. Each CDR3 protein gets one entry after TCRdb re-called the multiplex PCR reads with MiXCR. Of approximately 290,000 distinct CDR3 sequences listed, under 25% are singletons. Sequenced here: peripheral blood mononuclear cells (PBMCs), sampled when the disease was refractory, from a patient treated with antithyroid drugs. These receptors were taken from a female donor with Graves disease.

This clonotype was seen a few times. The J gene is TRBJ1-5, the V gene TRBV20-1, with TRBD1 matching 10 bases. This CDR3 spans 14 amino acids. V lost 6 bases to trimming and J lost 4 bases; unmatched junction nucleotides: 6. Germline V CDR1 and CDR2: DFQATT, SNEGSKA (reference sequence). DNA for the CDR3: TGCAGTGCCATGGGACAGGGGTTGAATCAGCCCCAGCATTTT. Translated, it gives CSAMGQGLNQPQHF.

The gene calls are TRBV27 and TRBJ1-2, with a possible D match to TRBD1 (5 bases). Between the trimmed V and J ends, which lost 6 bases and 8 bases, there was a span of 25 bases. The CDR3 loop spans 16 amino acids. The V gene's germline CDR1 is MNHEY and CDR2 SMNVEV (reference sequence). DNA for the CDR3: TGTGCCAGCAGCTATTCCCAGGGACGGACAACGGGAGGCTACACCTTC. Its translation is CASSYSQGRTTGGYTF.

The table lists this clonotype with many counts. The CDR3 protein is CSASPSGQASYEQYF. The DNA of the CDR3 is TGCAGTGCTAGTCCTAGCGGGCAAGCCTCCTACGAGCAGTACTTC. The chain links TRBV20-1 to TRBJ2-7; TRBD2 aligns across 8 bases. V trimming: 3 bases; J trimming: 0 bases; junction bases outside the gene matches: 7. The CDR3 totals 15 residues. Germline V lookup: CDR1 DFQATT, CDR2 SNEGSKA (reference sequence).

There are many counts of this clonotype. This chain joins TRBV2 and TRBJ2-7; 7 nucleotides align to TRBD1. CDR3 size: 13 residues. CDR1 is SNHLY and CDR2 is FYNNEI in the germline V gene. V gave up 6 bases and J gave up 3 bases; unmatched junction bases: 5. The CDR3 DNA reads TGTGCCAGCAGCGGGGACAGAAACTACGAGCAGTACTTC. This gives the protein CASSGDRNYEQYF. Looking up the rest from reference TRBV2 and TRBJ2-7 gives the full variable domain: EPEVTQTPSHQVTQMGQEVILRCVPISNHLYFYWYRQILGQKVEFLVSFYNNEISEKSEIFDDQFSVERPDGSNFTLKIRSTKLEDSAMYFCASSGDRNYEQYFGPGTRLTVT.

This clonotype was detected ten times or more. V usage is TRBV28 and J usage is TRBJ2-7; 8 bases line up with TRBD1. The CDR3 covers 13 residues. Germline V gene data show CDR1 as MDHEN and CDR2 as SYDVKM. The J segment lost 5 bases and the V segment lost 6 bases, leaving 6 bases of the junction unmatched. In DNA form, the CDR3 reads TGTGCCAGCAGCCTCAGGGGGCCTAACGAGCAGTACTTC. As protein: CASSLRGPNEQYF.

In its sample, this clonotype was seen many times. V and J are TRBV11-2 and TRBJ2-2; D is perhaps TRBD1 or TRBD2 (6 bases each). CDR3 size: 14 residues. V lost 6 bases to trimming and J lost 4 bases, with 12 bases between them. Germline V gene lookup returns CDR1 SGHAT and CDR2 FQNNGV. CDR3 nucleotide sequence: TGTGCCAGCAGTTTCAGGGGAGGCACCGGGGAGCTGTTTTTT. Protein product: CASSFRGGTGELFF.

In DNA, the CDR3 is TGTGCCAGCAGCTTAGTTGACTCGGCTATGGATGAGCAGTTCTTC. This translates into CASSLVDSAMDEQFF. This chain connects TRBV7-2 to TRBJ2-1; D uncertain. This CDR3 has 15 amino acids. Germline CDR1 is SGHTA and CDR2 is FQGNSA. Trimming removed 1 base at V and 8 bases at J, with 15 bases between.

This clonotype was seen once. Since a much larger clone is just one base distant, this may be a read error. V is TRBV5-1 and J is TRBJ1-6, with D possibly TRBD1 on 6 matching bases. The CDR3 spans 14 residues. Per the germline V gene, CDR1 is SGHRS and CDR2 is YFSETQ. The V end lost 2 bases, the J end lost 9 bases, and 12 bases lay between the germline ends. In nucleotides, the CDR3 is TGCGCCAGCAGCTTTCAGGGGCACAGTTCACCCCTCCACTTT. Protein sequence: CASSFQGHSSPLHF.

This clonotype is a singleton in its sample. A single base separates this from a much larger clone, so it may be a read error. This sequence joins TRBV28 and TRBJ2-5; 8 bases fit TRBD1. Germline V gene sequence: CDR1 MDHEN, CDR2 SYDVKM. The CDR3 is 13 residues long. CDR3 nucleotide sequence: TGTGCCATAAATCCAGGGGGCCGGGAGACCAAGTACTTC. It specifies CAINPGGRETKYF.

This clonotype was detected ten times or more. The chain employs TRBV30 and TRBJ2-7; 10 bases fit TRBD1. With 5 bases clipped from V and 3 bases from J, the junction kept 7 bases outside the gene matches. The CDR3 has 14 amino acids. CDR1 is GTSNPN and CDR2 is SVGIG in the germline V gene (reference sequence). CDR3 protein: CAWSPGTGVYEQYF. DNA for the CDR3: TGTGCCTGGTCCCCCGGGACAGGGGTCTACGAGCAGTACTTC.

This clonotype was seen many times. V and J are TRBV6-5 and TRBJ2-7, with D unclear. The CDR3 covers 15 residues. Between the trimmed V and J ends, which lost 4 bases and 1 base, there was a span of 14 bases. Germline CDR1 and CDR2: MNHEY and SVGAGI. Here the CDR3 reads CASSSWARESYEQYF. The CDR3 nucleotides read TGTGCCAGCAGTTCATGGGCCAGAGAATCCTACGAGCAGTACTTC.

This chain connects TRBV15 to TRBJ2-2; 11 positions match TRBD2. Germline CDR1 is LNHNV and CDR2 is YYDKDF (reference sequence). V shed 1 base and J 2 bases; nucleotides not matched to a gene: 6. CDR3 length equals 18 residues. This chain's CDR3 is CATSRGKTSGVNTGELFF. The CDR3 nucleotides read TGTGCCACCAGCAGAGGCAAGACTAGCGGGGTCAACACCGGGGAGCTGTTTTTT.

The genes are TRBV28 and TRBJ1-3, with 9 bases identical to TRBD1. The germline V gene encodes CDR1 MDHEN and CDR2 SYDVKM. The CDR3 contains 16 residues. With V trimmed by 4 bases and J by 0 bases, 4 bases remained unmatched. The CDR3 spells CASSSPGQGSGNTIYF. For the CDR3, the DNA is TGTGCCAGCAGTTCCCCGGGACAGGGCTCTGGAAACACCATATATTTT.

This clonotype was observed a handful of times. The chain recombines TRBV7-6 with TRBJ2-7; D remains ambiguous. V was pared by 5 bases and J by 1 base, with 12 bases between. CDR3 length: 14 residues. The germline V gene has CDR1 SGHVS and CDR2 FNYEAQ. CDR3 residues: CASSPFVESYEQYF. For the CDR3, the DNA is TGTGCCAGCAGCCCCTTTGTTGAGTCCTACGAGCAGTACTTC.

The CDR3 loop is CASRATGQGMNTEAFF. The DNA of the CDR3 is TGTGCCAGCAGAGCTACGGGACAGGGAATGAACACTGAAGCTTTCTTT. This chain links TRBV7-9 with TRBJ1-1; TRBD1 matches at 9 bases. Germline CDR1 is SEHNR and CDR2 is FQNEAQ (reference sequence). The CDR3 has 16 amino acids. V lost 6 bases, J lost 0 bases, and 8 bases stayed unmatched.

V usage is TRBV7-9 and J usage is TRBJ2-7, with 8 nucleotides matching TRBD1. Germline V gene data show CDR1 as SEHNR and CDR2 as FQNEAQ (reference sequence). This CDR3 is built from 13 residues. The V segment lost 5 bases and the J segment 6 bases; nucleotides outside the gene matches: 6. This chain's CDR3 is CASSPFRGPEQYF. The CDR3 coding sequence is TGTGCCAGCAGCCCATTCAGGGGGCCCGAGCAGTACTTC.

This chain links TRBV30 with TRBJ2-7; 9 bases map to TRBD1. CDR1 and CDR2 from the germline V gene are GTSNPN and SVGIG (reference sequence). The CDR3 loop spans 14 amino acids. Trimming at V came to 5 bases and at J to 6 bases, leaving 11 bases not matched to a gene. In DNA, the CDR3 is TGTGCCTGGGGTACCGGGACAGGGTTCAGCGAGCAGTACTTC. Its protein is CAWGTGTGFSEQYF.

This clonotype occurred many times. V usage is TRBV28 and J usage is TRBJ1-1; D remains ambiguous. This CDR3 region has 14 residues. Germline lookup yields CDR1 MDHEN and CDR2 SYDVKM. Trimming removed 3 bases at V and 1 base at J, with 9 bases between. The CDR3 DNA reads TGTGCCAGCAGTTTTGAGGGTTCGAACACTGAAGCTTTCTTT. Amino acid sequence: CASSFEGSNTEAFF.

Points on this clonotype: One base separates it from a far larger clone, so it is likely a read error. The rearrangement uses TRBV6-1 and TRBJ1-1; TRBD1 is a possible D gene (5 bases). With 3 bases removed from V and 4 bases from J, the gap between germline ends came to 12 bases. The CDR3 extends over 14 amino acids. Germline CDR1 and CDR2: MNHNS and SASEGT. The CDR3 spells CASSDTGRATEAFF. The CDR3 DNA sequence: TGTGCCAGCAGTGACACCGGCAGGGCCACTGAAGCTTTCTTT.

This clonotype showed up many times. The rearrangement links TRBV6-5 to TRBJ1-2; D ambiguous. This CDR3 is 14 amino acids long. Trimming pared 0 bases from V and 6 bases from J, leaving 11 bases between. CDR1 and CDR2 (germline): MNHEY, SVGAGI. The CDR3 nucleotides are TGTGCCAGCAGTTACTCGCCTGTATTTGATGGCTACACCTTC. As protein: CASSYSPVFDGYTF.

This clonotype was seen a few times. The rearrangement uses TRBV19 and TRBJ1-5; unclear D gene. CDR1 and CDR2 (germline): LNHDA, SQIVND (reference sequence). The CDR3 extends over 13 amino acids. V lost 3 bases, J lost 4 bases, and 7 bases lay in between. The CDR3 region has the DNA TGTGCCAGTAGTATCGCAGGTAATCAGCCCCAGCATTTT. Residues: CASSIAGNQPQHF.